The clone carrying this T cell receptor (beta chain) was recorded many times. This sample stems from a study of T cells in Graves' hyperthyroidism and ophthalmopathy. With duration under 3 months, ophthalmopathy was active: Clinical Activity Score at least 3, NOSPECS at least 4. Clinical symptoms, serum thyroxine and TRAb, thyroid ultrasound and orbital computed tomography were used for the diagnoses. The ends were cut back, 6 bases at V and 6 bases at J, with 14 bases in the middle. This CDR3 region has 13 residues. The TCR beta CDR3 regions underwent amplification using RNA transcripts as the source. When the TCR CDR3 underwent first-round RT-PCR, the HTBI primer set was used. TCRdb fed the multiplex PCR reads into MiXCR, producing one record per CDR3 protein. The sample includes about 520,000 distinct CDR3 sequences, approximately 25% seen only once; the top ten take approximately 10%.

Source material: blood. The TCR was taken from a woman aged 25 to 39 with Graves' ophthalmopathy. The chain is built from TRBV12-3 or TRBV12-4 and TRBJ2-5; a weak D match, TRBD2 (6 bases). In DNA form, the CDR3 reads TGTGCCAGCAGCCCCGGGAGTTCCCAGACCCAGTACTTC. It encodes CASSPGSSQTQYF.